This T cell receptor (beta chain) stems from a study of T-cell reconstitution after alpha-beta-depleted transplantation in children. Unique molecular identifiers were built into the TCRbeta library. TCRdb passed the PCR reads through MiXCR, listing each CDR3 protein once. The sample lists about 500,000 distinct CDR3 sequences, 32% seen once, with about 2.3% in the top ten. From germline, CDR1 is DFQATT and CDR2 SNEGSKA (reference sequence). This CDR3 region has 13 residues. The ends lost 3 bases at V and 3 bases at J; junction bases unmatched: 3. The clonotype was recovered from a human donor who donated a stem cell graft to a child with aplastic anemia. The chain employs TRBV20-1 and TRBJ1-1, with 8 bases identical to TRBD1. Sequencing used PBMCs from the stem cell graft donor, obtained from the stem cell graft. This CDR3 is CSASRTGYTEAFF. The CDR3 nucleotides read TGCAGTGCTAGTCGGACAGGGTACACTGAAGCTTTCTTT.